These 2 T cell receptor beta chains share one sample of origin, sequenced in a study of blood T cell repertoires in COVID-19 (dated by TCRdb to about 2020). The library was prepared using the immunoSEQ multiplex PCR assay. The clones in this table, taken by TCRdb from immuneACCESS, are in-frame only. Not every clone is retained; where verified, under half of the shortfall comes from an unresolved V gene, and the cause of the rest is unknown. This sample lists about 270,000 clones; approximately 80% were detected once. Of the sample, around 2.9% is held by the ten largest clones. The sequencing input was peripheral blood. These receptors were taken from a woman aged 55-70 years with active or convalescent COVID-19.

V gene TRBV29-1 combines with J gene TRBJ2-5, with 11 bases matching TRBD1. This CDR3 has 16 residues. Trimming cost V 4 bases and J 5 bases; bases outside gene matches: 12. Germline values: CDR1 SQVTM, CDR2 ANQGSEA. The CDR3 coding sequence is TGCAGCGTTGTGCCGTGGGGGACAGGGGGTGGTGAGACCCAGTACTTC. Translation: CSVVPWGTGGGETQYF.

The chain uses TRBV19 and TRBJ1-5, with 9 positions matching TRBD1. Germline trimming cut 7 bases from V and 1 base from J; bases unmatched to any gene: 5. CDR1 LNHDA and CDR2 SQIVND come from the germline V gene (reference sequence). CDR3 length equals 15 residues. The CDR3 DNA is TGTGCCAGTATTGTGACAGGGGGGAGCAATCAGCCCCAGCATTTT. Encoded protein: CASIVTGGSNQPQHF. Combining the CDR3 with reference TRBV19 and TRBJ1-5 gives the whole variable domain DGGITQSPKYLFRKEGQNVTLSCEQNLNHDAMYWYRQDPGQGLRLIYYSQIVNDFQKGDIAEGYSVSREKKESFPLTVTSAQKNPTAFYLCASIVTGGSNQPQHFGDGTRLSIL.